These 20 T cell receptor beta chains were all obtained from the same sample, sequenced in a study of human T cells and chemical hapten exposure. This sample's time point: patch test 1, 2 weeks after DPC sensitization. The treatment: therapeutic diphenylcyclopropenone sensitization with weekly scalp DPC. In TCRdb, the RACE reads were re-called with MiXCR into one record per CDR3 protein. The sample holds tens of thousands of distinct CDR3 sequences, 10% seen once. The sample in question was whole blood, obtained in connection with sensitization to the hapten diphenylcyclopropenone (DPC). The source is a woman between 45 and 65 years old with alopecia areata. Some clones in this sample may be carry-over from other donors' samples.

This clonotype has just a few counts. The J gene is TRBJ2-7, the V gene TRBV12-3 or TRBV12-4; 7 positions agree with TRBD2. The CDR3 runs 15 residues. J gave up 3 bases and V 4 bases, and 9 bases lay outside the gene matches. Here the CDR3 reads CASSSVGTTRYEQYF. The CDR3 region has the DNA TGTGCCAGCAGTTCCGTCGGGACTACCCGCTACGAGCAGTACTTC.

The genes are TRBV12-3 or TRBV12-4 and TRBJ2-3; no reliable D call. The V end lost 6 bases, the J end lost 2 bases, and 12 bases lay between the germline ends. The CDR3 covers 14 residues. The CDR3 nucleotides are TGTGCCAGCAGACACAGAACGAACACAGATACGCAGTATTTT. Encoded protein: CASRHRTNTDTQYF.

Many counts were recorded for this clonotype. This sequence joins TRBV5-1 and TRBJ2-7, with D perhaps matching TRBD1 or TRBD2 (6 bases each). The length of the CDR3 is 15 residues. Germline V lookup: CDR1 SGHRS, CDR2 YFSETQ. The V end lost 1 base, the J end lost 3 bases, and 14 bases lay between the germline ends. The CDR3 DNA reads TGCGCCAGCAGCTTGTGGGGGCGGGATAACTACGAGCAGTACTTC. Its protein is CASSLWGRDNYEQYF.

This clonotype was counted at least ten times. The chain couples TRBV20-1 to TRBJ2-7; 11 bases map to TRBD2. The CDR3 sequence is 14 residues long. Germline V gene data show CDR1 as DFQATT and CDR2 as SNEGSKA (reference sequence). The trim removed 6 bases at V and 4 bases at J, leaving 8 bases unmatched. CDR3 bases: TGCAGTGCGCTAGTTCTAGCGGGAGGTTACGAGCAGTACTTC. This gives the protein CSALVLAGGYEQYF.

Concerning this clonotype: A much more abundant neighbour one base away suggests this may be a read error. The chain employs TRBV20-1 and TRBJ2-1; 8 bases are a match to TRBD2. The CDR3 sequence is 14 residues long. The germline CDR1 and CDR2 sequences are DFQATT and SNEGSKA (reference sequence). V lost 1 base and J lost 8; bases outside the gene matches: 7. The CDR3 spells CSARANGRGDEQFF. The CDR3 DNA is TGCAGTGCTAGAGCGAACGGGAGGGGCGATGAGCAGTTCTTC.

This clonotype has just a few counts. The chain combines TRBV5-1 with TRBJ1-1, with D perhaps matching TRBD1 (6 bases). This CDR3 spans 14 amino acids. V was pared by 4 bases and J by 6 bases, with 16 bases between. CDR1 and CDR2 from the germline V gene are SGHRS and YFSETQ. CDR3 nucleotide sequence: TGCGCCAGCAGCCCGCGACAGGTTAATCCTGAAGCTTTCTTT. Its translation is CASSPRQVNPEAFF.

The rearrangement uses TRBV3-1 and TRBJ2-1; D is undetermined. The CDR3 consists of 13 residues. Germline CDR1 LGHDT, CDR2 YNNKEL (reference sequence). V shed 4 bases and J shed 8 bases, with 12 bases lying between them. This chain's CDR3 is CASSRLVRDEQFF. Written as DNA, the CDR3 is TGTGCCAGCAGCCGCCTAGTACGGGATGAGCAGTTCTTC.

The chain combines TRBV11-3 with TRBJ1-1; 8 positions agree with TRBD1. Germline V CDR1 and CDR2: SGHNT, YENEEA. With 6 bases clipped from V and 8 bases from J, the junction kept 11 bases outside the gene matches. This CDR3 is 14 amino acids long. CDR3 amino acids: CASRRQGRSGEAFF. CDR3 nucleotide sequence: TGTGCCAGCAGGAGACAGGGGAGGTCGGGAGAAGCTTTCTTT. Based on the CDR3 plus reference TRBV11-3 and TRBJ1-1, the full variable domain is EAGVVQSPRYKIIEKKQPVAFWCNPISGHNTLYWYLQNLGQGPELLIRYENEEAVDDSQLPKDRFSAERLKGVDSTLKIQPAELGDSAVYLCASRRQGRSGEAFFGQGTRLTVV.

This clonotype was detected a few times. The chain combines TRBV19 with TRBJ1-2; 7 bases line up with TRBD1. Trimming removed 5 bases from V and 3 bases from J; junction bases left unmatched: 6. The CDR3 extends over 14 amino acids. The germline V gene encodes CDR1 LNHDA and CDR2 SQIVND (reference sequence). In DNA form, the CDR3 reads TGTGCCAGTAGTCCACAGGGGCCCCACTATGGCTACACCTTC. Translated: CASSPQGPHYGYTF. The entire variable domain, with the rest obtained from reference TRBV19 and TRBJ1-2, is as follows: DGGITQSPKYLFRKEGQNVTLSCEQNLNHDAMYWYRQDPGQGLRLIYYSQIVNDFQKGDIAEGYSVSREKKESFPLTVTSAQKNPTAFYLCASSPQGPHYGYTFGSGTRLTVV.

The rearrangement uses TRBV5-1 and TRBJ1-4; the D is unclear. Trimming removed 0 bases from V and 6 bases from J, with 12 bases in between. This CDR3 comprises 15 residues. Germline assignment: CDR1 SGHRS and CDR2 YFSETQ. The CDR3 region is CASSLAPRSDEKLFF. The CDR3 DNA sequence: TGCGCCAGCAGCTTGGCCCCACGAAGCGATGAAAAACTGTTTTTT. Full variable domain (remainder filled in from reference TRBV5-1 and TRBJ1-4): KAGVTQTPRYLIKTRGQQVTLSCSPISGHRSVSWYQQTPGQGLQFLFEYFSETQRNKGNFPGRFSGRQFSNSRSEMNVSTLELGDSALYLCASSLAPRSDEKLFFGSGTQLSVL.

This clonotype was seen repeatedly, ten times or more. V usage is TRBV7-2 and J usage is TRBJ2-2; D may be TRBD2 (6 bases). This CDR3 is 16 amino acids long. Trimming left V 5 bases short and J 5 bases short, with 18 bases between. Germline V lookup: CDR1 SGHTA, CDR2 FQGNSA. In DNA, the CDR3 is TGTGCCAGCAGCCTCTTTAGTGTGGGAGGAACCGGGGAGCTGTTTTTT. Translating gives CASSLFSVGGTGELFF.

The chain couples TRBV20-1 to TRBJ1-1; 7 nucleotides agree with TRBD1. The CDR3 totals 13 residues. Germline loops: CDR1 DFQATT, CDR2 SNEGSKA (reference sequence). V shed 1 base, J shed 6 bases, and the junction held 5 bases outside the gene matches. The CDR3 region is CSARGRGHPEAFF. In DNA, the CDR3 is TGCAGTGCTAGAGGTAGGGGGCACCCTGAAGCTTTCTTT.

CDR3 amino acids: CASSFSGTNTGELFF. The DNA for the CDR3 is TGTGCCAGCAGCTTTAGCGGTACGAACACCGGGGAGCTGTTTTTT. V is TRBV9 and J is TRBJ2-2; tentative D call: TRBD2 (6 bases). Germline V gene sequence: CDR1 SGDLS, CDR2 YYNGEE. This CDR3 comprises 15 residues. Trimming took off 4 bases at V and 0 bases at J, with 10 bases between the two ends.

This clonotype was found many times. The germline gene is not matched at one end of the junction; a read error may be the cause. The V and J genes are TRBV7-7 and TRBJ2-7, with TRBD1 matching 9 bases. The germline CDR1 and CDR2 sequences are SSHAT and FNYEAQ (reference sequence). CDR3 length: 13 amino acids. CDR3 protein: CASSRDRVREQYF. CDR3 nucleotides: TGTGCTAGCAGCCGGGACAGGGTAAGGGAGCAGTACTTC. The full variable domain, completed using reference TRBV7-7 and TRBJ2-7, is GAGVSQSPRYKVTKRGQDVTLRCDPISSHATLYWYQQALGQGPEFLTYFNYEAQPDKSGLPSDRFSAERPEGSISTLTIQRTEQRDSAMYRCASSRDRVREQYFGPGTRLTVT.

The chain is built from TRBV14 and TRBJ2-1, with TRBD2 identical over 15 bases. CDR1 SGHDN and CDR2 FVKESK come from the germline V gene. The CDR3 consists of 15 residues. V shed 3 bases and J 9 bases; nucleotides not matched to a gene: 3. The CDR3 region has the DNA TGTGCCAGCAGCCAGGGACTAGCGGGAGGCGGTGAGCAGTTCTTC. Translation gives CASSQGLAGGGEQFF.

This clonotype was seen a few times. The rearrangement links TRBV20-1 to TRBJ1-1; D remains ambiguous. Trimming removed 1 base from V and 5 bases from J, with 11 bases in between. The V gene's germline CDR1 is DFQATT and CDR2 SNEGSKA (reference sequence). The CDR3 is made up of 13 amino acids. The CDR3 spells CSARGGSQTEAFF. The CDR3 DNA reads TGCAGTGCTAGAGGCGGGTCTCAGACTGAAGCTTTCTTT.

The CDR3 coding sequence is TGCAGTGCTAGAGATAAACAGAAGAGCTCCTACGAGCAGTACTTC. Translating it yields CSARDKQKSSYEQYF. The chain combines TRBV20-1 with TRBJ2-7; no reliable D call. The CDR3 has 15 residues. Germline V gene sequence: CDR1 DFQATT, CDR2 SNEGSKA (reference sequence). V was shortened by 0 bases and J by 0 bases, with 12 bases between the two germline ends.

This clonotype occurred many times. This rearrangement joins TRBV6-5 to TRBJ2-3; TRBD1 is a possible D gene (6 bases). V lost 3 bases and J 0 bases, leaving 13 bases between the germline ends. CDR3 length equals 16 residues. Germline loops: CDR1 MNHEY, CDR2 SVGAGI. CDR3 DNA sequence: TGTGCCAGCAGTTATCCAGGGGCCGGCAGCACAGATACGCAGTATTTT. Translating gives CASSYPGAGSTDTQYF.

This clonotype appeared a few times. The gene calls are TRBV20-1 and TRBJ2-5; 8 positions agree with TRBD1. V lost 2 bases and J lost 4; bases outside the gene matches: 9. CDR3 size: 15 residues. Germline V gives CDR1 DFQATT, CDR2 SNEGSKA (reference sequence). CDR3 loop: CSARSGQGLGETQYF. In DNA form, the CDR3 reads TGCAGTGCTAGAAGCGGACAGGGACTCGGAGAGACCCAGTACTTC.

The gene calls are TRBV6-2 or TRBV6-3 and TRBJ1-5; D remains unclear. Deletions cut 4 bases from V and 6 bases from J, with 13 bases between. This CDR3 contains 14 residues. Germline-derived CDR1 and CDR2 are MNHEY and SVGEGT. The CDR3: CASSSGEEGQPQHF. DNA of the CDR3: TGTGCCAGCAGTTCTGGAGAGGAAGGTCAGCCCCAGCATTTT.